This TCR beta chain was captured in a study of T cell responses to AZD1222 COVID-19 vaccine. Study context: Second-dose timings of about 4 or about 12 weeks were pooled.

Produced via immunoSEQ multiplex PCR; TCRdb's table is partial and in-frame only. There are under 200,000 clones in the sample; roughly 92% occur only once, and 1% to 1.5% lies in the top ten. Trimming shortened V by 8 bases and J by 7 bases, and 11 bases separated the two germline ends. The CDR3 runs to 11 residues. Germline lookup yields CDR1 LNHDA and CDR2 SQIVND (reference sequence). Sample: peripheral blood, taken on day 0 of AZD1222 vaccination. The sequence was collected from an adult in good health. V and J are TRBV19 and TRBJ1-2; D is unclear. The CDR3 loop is CASRRSGGYTF. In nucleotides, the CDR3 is TGTGCCAGTCGCAGATCGGGTGGCTACACCTTC.